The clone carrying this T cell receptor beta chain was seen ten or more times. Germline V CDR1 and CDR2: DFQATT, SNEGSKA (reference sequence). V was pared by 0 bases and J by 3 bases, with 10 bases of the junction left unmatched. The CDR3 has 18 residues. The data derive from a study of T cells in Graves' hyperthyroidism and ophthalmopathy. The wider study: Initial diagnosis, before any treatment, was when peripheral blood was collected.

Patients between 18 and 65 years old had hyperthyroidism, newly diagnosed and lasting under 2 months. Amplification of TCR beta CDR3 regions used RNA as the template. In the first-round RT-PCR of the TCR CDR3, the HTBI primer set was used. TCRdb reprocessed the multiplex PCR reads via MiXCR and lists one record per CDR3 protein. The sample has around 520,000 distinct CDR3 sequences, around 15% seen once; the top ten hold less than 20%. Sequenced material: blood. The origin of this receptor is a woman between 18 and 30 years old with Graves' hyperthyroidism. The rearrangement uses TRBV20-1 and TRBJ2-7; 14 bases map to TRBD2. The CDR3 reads CSARDSGTSGSGYYEQYF. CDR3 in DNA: TGCAGTGCTAGAGATAGCGGGACTAGCGGGAGTGGTTACTACGAGCAGTACTTC.